What follows are 5 T cell receptor beta chains derived from one specimen sequenced in a study of T-cell reconstitution after alpha-beta-depleted transplantation in children. Using unique molecular identifiers, the investigators prepared the TCRbeta library. TCRdb reanalysed the PCR reads using MiXCR and keeps one entry per CDR3 protein. The sample lists more than 200,000 distinct CDR3 sequences, 7.5% to 9.5% occurring once. The sample was PBMCs, mostly from graft donor cells, taken 360 days after TCRalphabeta/CD19-depleted stem cell transplant. The source is a male patient aged 2 to 9 who had a stem cell transplant for acute myeloid leukemia, so the T cells may come from the graft donor.

The genes are TRBV6-2 or TRBV6-3 and TRBJ2-1, with D hard to call. From germline, CDR1 is MNHEY and CDR2 SVGEGT. The V gene lost 9 bases and the J gene lost 0 bases, with 9 bases spanning the gap. The CDR3 has 13 amino acids. The CDR3 is CASRTGSYNEQFF. CDR3 bases: TGTGCCAGTAGGACGGGCTCCTACAATGAGCAGTTCTTC.

The chain is built from TRBV7-9 and TRBJ1-2; no reliable D call. The CDR3 is made up of 15 amino acids. In germline, CDR1 is SEHNR, CDR2 FQNEAQ (reference sequence). The V gene lost 4 bases and the J gene lost 4 bases, with 16 bases spanning the gap. CDR3 residues: CASSSFRLTPYGYTF. For the CDR3, the DNA is TGTGCCAGCAGCTCCTTCAGGTTAACCCCCTATGGCTACACCTTC.

The chain joins TRBV7-3 to TRBJ2-1, with TRBD2 identical over 12 bases. V shed 5 bases and J 13 bases; nucleotides not matched to a gene: 6. Per the germline V gene, CDR1 is SGHTA and CDR2 is FQGTGA. The CDR3 extends over 13 amino acids. The DNA of the CDR3 is TGTGCCAGCAGCCTGTGGACTAGCGGGATTCAGTTCTTC. Protein product: CASSLWTSGIQFF.

This clonotype was picked up many times. This chain uses TRBV12-3 or TRBV12-4 with TRBJ2-7, with no clear D. V gave up 1 base and J gave up 6 bases, with 7 bases separating them. The CDR3 is made up of 12 amino acids. CDR3 in amino acids: CASSLGASEQYV. The DNA for the CDR3 is TGTGCCAGCAGTTTAGGGGCAAGCGAGCAGTACGTC.

The gene calls are TRBV6-2 or TRBV6-3 and TRBJ2-1; D is ambiguous. The CDR3 loop spans 14 amino acids. CDR1 and CDR2 from the germline V gene are MNHEY and SVGEGT. Trimming took 2 bases from V and 4 from J, leaving 9 bases between them. This CDR3 reads CASSYPDGYNEQFF. The CDR3 bases are TGTGCCAGCAGTTACCCGGACGGATACAATGAGCAGTTCTTC.